Listed here are 2 T cell receptor beta chains from one sample, sequenced in a study of shared clonotypes between healthy human individuals. Positive CCR7 selection of CD45RO-negative cells yielded the naive CD8 cells, and terminally differentiated effector memory CD45RA+ cells were excluded. Here immunoSEQ multiplex PCR was the method, and the copy in TCRdb shows in-frame clones only, minus some. Of around 600,000 clones detected, roughly 95% appear once; the ten largest clones hold 0.11%. The sequencing sample was made of naive CD8+ T cells sorted from blood. Receptors originate from a woman younger than 45 in good health.

The chain recombines TRBV5-1 with TRBJ2-1; tentative D call: TRBD1 (6 bases). The CDR3 length is 15 residues. Trimming removed 1 base from V and 0 bases from J, with 8 bases in between. Germline V gene sequence: CDR1 SGHRS, CDR2 YFSETQ. The CDR3 spells CASSLTGSSYNEQFF. CDR3 coding DNA: TGCGCCAGCAGCTTGACAGGGAGCTCCTACAATGAGCAGTTCTTC.

This clone was seen only once. CDR3 coding DNA: TGCGCCAGCAGCCATGTGGTGGACAATGAGCAGTTCTTC. This translates into CASSHVVDNEQFF. The chain couples TRBV4-1 to TRBJ2-1; D call uncertain. The CDR3 extends over 13 amino acids. Trimming cost V 3 bases and J 5 bases, with 8 bases left between them. Germline CDR1 MGHRA, CDR2 YSYEKL.